The T cell receptor (beta chain) described here comes from a study of shared clonotypes between healthy human individuals. Note on this clone: Antigen unknown.

Clones were read by immunoSEQ multiplex PCR, and TCRdb kept only the in-frame ones, dropping some. The sample yields 1,500,000 or so clones, approximately 98.5% seen once. Germline values: CDR1 SQVTM, CDR2 ANQGSEA. This CDR3 region has 14 residues. After removal of 4 bases from V and 2 bases from J, the junction contained 7 bases not matched to a gene. Regarding the study as a whole: Only blood was sampled; tissue repertoires likely differ.

This sequence was found in a man aged 30-40 years in good health. Input material: naive CD4+ T cells sorted from blood. The sample's subset: CD45RA+ positively selected. The chain couples TRBV29-1 to TRBJ1-2; 7 bases agree with TRBD1. CDR3 amino acids: CSVGGKGANYGYTF. CDR3 nucleotides: TGCAGCGTTGGGGGGAAGGGGGCGAACTATGGCTACACCTTC.